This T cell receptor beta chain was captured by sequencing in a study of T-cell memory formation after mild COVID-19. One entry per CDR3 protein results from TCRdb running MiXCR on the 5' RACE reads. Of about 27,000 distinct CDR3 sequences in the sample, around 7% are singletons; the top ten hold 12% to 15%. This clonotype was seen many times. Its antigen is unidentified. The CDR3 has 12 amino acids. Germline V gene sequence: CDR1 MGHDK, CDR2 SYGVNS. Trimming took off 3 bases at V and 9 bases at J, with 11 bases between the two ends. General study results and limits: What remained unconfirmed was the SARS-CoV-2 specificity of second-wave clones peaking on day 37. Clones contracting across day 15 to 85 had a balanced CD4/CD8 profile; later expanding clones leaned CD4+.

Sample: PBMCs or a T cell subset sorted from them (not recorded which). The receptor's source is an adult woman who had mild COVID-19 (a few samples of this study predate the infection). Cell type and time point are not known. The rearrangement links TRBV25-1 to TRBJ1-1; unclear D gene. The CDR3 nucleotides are TGTGCCAGCAGTGATGCGGAACTTAAAGCTTTCTTT. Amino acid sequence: CASSDAELKAFF.